The 7 T cell receptor beta chains listed next were all sequenced from one sample in a study of blood T cell repertoires in COVID-19 (TCRdb year 2020). Library preparation was by the immunoSEQ multiplex PCR assay. Entries here come from immuneACCESS through TCRdb and include only in-frame sequences with V and J called. Some clones fail to appear in such tables; in the studies checked, an unresolved V gene covers under half of the shortfall, and the cause of the remainder is unknown. The sample includes about 500,000 clones, with about 88% observed a single time. The top ten hold less than 9% of the sample. The sequencing input was peripheral blood. The receptors were gathered from a woman aged 45-65 years with COVID-19, enrolled during active disease.

This clone was recorded only once. The genes are TRBV7-2 and TRBJ2-1, with 7 bases lining up with TRBD2. The germline V gene encodes CDR1 SGHTA and CDR2 FQGNSA. The V segment lost 5 bases and the J segment 3 bases; nucleotides outside the gene matches: 10. This CDR3 contains 16 residues. CDR3 coding DNA: TGTGCCAGCAGCAAACAACGGGGGGTGGGCTACAATGAGCAGTTCTTC. It specifies CASSKQRGVGYNEQFF.

This chain uses TRBV4-2 with TRBJ1-4; D is unclear. The V and J ends lost 4 bases and 5 bases respectively, with 17 bases between them. Germline CDR1 and CDR2: LGHNA and YNFKEQ. The CDR3 sequence is 16 residues long. For the CDR3, the DNA is TGTGCCAGCAGCCGAGTGAAGACGGAGCCCAATGAAAAACTGTTTTTT. It is translated as CASSRVKTEPNEKLFF.

The chain joins TRBV5-8 to TRBJ1-1, with a weak D call TRBD1 (6 bases). V lost 4 bases and J lost 3, with 16 bases in between. CDR3 length: 15 amino acids. CDR1 is SGHTS, CDR2 YDEGEE, per germline. The CDR3 region is CASSPSRDIHTEAFF. For the CDR3, the DNA is TGTGCCAGCAGCCCGAGTAGGGACATCCACACTGAAGCTTTCTTT.

The chain links TRBV6-5 to TRBJ1-4, with TRBD1 as a possible D gene (5 bases). From germline, CDR1 is MNHEY and CDR2 SVGAGI. The CDR3 is 15 residues long. V lost 0 bases, J lost 7 bases, and 12 bases lay in between. The CDR3 DNA is TGTGCCAGCAGTTACTCGGGGGACTCTGGTGAAAAACTGTTTTTT. Residues: CASSYSGDSGEKLFF.

The chain carries TRBV7-9 and TRBJ2-7; TRBD1 matches at 7 bases. The CDR3 runs to 12 residues. With V trimmed by 5 bases and J by 2 bases, 0 bases remained unmatched. Germline V gene data show CDR1 as SEHNR and CDR2 as FQNEAQ (reference sequence). The CDR3 here is CASSQGAYEQYF. The DNA for the CDR3 is TGTGCCAGCAGCCAGGGGGCCTACGAGCAGTACTTC.

This chain connects TRBV2 to TRBJ2-1; TRBD1 agrees at 9 bases. Germline CDR1 SNHLY, CDR2 FYNNEI. J lost 2 bases, V lost 5 bases, and 4 bases had no gene match. This CDR3 comprises 15 residues. The CDR3, as DNA: TGTGCCAGCAGTACCACAGGGGGCGCCTACAATGAGCAGTTCTTC. Translating gives CASSTTGGAYNEQFF.

This chain uses TRBV14 with TRBJ2-2, with a possible D match to TRBD2 (6 bases). CDR3 length: 16 residues. The V end lost 0 bases, the J end lost 3 bases, and 11 bases lay between the germline ends. Germline V CDR1 and CDR2: SGHDN, FVKESK. Here the CDR3 DNA reads TGTGCCAGCAGCCAAGAGCGGGGTCCCTACACCGGGGAGCTGTTTTTT. Protein product: CASSQERGPYTGELFF.